Listed below are T cell receptor beta chains from one sample, sequenced in a study of OX40 agonist ivuxolimab in advanced cancers. The assay was immunoSEQ multiplex PCR, and TCRdb's table has in-frame clones only and misses some. The sample has under 20,000 clones; 86% are singletons. The starting material was CD4+ or CD8+ T cells sorted from blood, obtained in a trial of the OX40 agonist ivuxolimab. These receptors all come from an adult with an advanced solid tumor such as melanoma, head and neck, liver or kidney cancer. Each CDR3 is given without its conserved first and last residue. The order of the fields is J gene, V gene, CDR3 length, CDR3 protein.

j_gene: TRBJ2-3
v_gene: TRBV2
len: 11
CDR3aa: ASRPERQGLQY

j_gene: TRBJ1-1
v_gene: TRBV13
len: 13
CDR3aa: ASSLSRFMNTEAF

j_gene: TRBJ1-6
v_gene: TRBV10-1
len: 10
CDR3aa: ASSKDNSPLH

j_gene: TRBJ1-3
v_gene: TRBV18
len: 15
CDR3aa: ASSPWQPAGSETAIY

j_gene: TRBJ2-7
v_gene: TRBV5-4
len: 11
CDR3aa: ASSYPGDGEQY

j_gene: TRBJ1-2
v_gene: TRBV9
len: 12
CDR3aa: ASSVEEPEGGYT

j_gene: TRBJ2-7
v_gene: TRBV5-1
len: 13
CDR3aa: ASSLAPGMTYEQY

j_gene: TRBJ2-2
v_gene: TRBV7-2
len: 13
CDR3aa: ASSSRGQNTGELF

j_gene: TRBJ2-1
v_gene: TRBV19
len: 10
CDR3aa: ASTENFNEQF

j_gene: TRBJ2-2
v_gene: TRBV7-3
len: 13
CDR3aa: ASSLGDRNTGELF

j_gene: TRBJ2-7
v_gene: TRBV5-5
len: 11
CDR3aa: ASSPDTSWVQY

j_gene: TRBJ1-3
v_gene: TRBV5-6
len: 11
CDR3aa: ASSNRGGNTIY

j_gene: TRBJ2-2
v_gene: TRBV5-1
len: 13
CDR3aa: ASSKRTGETGELF

j_gene: TRBJ1-2
v_gene: TRBV5-1
len: 14
CDR3aa: ASSLAPGQGRYGYT

j_gene: TRBJ2-7
v_gene: TRBV18
len: 13
CDR3aa: ASSPIHAVRNEQY

j_gene: TRBJ2-3
v_gene: TRBV5-4
len: 12
CDR3aa: ASSMGQGSDTQY

j_gene: TRBJ1-6
v_gene: TRBV19
len: 12
CDR3aa: ASSIFGVNSPLH

j_gene: TRBJ1-1
v_gene: TRBV2
len: 11
CDR3aa: ASSLQGDTEAF

j_gene: TRBJ2-5
v_gene: TRBV5-6
len: 13
CDR3aa: ASSFGGTSGKTQY

j_gene: TRBJ1-1
v_gene: TRBV2
len: 12
CDR3aa: ASSDLVTNTEAF

j_gene: TRBJ1-4
v_gene: TRBV4-1
len: 13
CDR3aa: ASSPRTAKNEKLF

j_gene: TRBJ2-7
v_gene: TRBV27
len: 14
CDR3aa: ASRTLAGQGVYEQY

j_gene: TRBJ2-1
v_gene: TRBV18
len: 13
CDR3aa: ASSPPGGSSVEQF

j_gene: TRBJ2-1
v_gene: TRBV6-6
len: 12
CDR3aa: ASTQGSSYNEQF

j_gene: TRBJ2-7
v_gene: TRBV6-5
len: 11
CDR3aa: ASREGVRYEQY

j_gene: TRBJ2-2
v_gene: TRBV7-8
len: 13
CDR3aa: ASSLKQIFTGELF

j_gene: TRBJ1-5
v_gene: TRBV5-1
len: 12
CDR3aa: ASSLQGQGQPQH

j_gene: TRBJ1-1
v_gene: TRBV2
len: 9
CDR3aa: ASSGDGEAF

j_gene: TRBJ2-3
v_gene: TRBV6-1
len: 12
CDR3aa: ASRRQGNTDTQY

j_gene: TRBJ2-1
v_gene: TRBV20-1
len: 9
CDR3aa: SSRGNGEQF

j_gene: TRBJ1-2
v_gene: TRBV6-1
len: 12
CDR3aa: ATQGQRANYGYT

j_gene: TRBJ2-5
v_gene: TRBV5-6
len: 9
CDR3aa: ASSVRETQY

j_gene: TRBJ2-6
v_gene: TRBV5-4
len: 14
CDR3aa: ASSLSEGAGANVLT

j_gene: TRBJ1-5
v_gene: TRBV28
len: 12
CDR3aa: ASRRLRGNQPQH

j_gene: TRBJ1-1
v_gene: TRBV29-1
len: 12
CDR3aa: SVSRTTGYTEAF

j_gene: TRBJ2-3
v_gene: TRBV6-5
len: 11
CDR3aa: ASTSFSTDTQY

j_gene: TRBJ2-3
v_gene: TRBV5-6
len: 13
CDR3aa: ASGRGTILTDTQY

j_gene: TRBJ1-1
v_gene: TRBV6-5
len: 11
CDR3aa: ASSKLMNTEAF

j_gene: TRBJ1-6
v_gene: TRBV7-9
len: 14
CDR3aa: ASSFGHTGGGSPLH

j_gene: TRBJ1-5
v_gene: TRBV30
len: 11
CDR3aa: AWSVAGIQPQH

j_gene: TRBJ2-3
v_gene: TRBV2
len: 13
CDR3aa: ASSSDSGRADTQY

j_gene: TRBJ2-5
v_gene: TRBV10-3
len: 10
CDR3aa: AISNNQETQY

j_gene: TRBJ2-7
v_gene: TRBV29-1
len: 11
CDR3aa: SVERQGNYEQY

j_gene: TRBJ1-4
v_gene: TRBV5-5
len: 11
CDR3aa: ASSLGVTEKLF

j_gene: TRBJ2-4
v_gene: TRBV30
len: 9
CDR3aa: AWSQGNIQY

j_gene: TRBJ1-2
v_gene: TRBV14
len: 14
CDR3aa: ASSGGQGTADYGYT

j_gene: TRBJ1-1
v_gene: TRBV11-2
len: 13
CDR3aa: ASRVRQQTGTEAF

j_gene: TRBJ1-5
v_gene: TRBV2
len: 11
CDR3aa: ASSAGSEQPQH

j_gene: TRBJ2-1
v_gene: TRBV11-3
len: 15
CDR3aa: ASSLGARENPSHEQF

j_gene: TRBJ1-2
v_gene: TRBV6-6
len: 13
CDR3aa: ASSLQGGGWYGYT

j_gene: TRBJ2-2
v_gene: TRBV10-3
len: 13
CDR3aa: AISDGGRGTGELF

j_gene: TRBJ1-5
v_gene: TRBV5-1
len: 11
CDR3aa: ASSLAGDQPQH

j_gene: TRBJ1-2
v_gene: TRBV5-1
len: 12
CDR3aa: ASSPGQGRLGYT